This record looks at one TCR beta chain sequence and its context. Germline V gene sequence: CDR1 SGDLS, CDR2 YYNGEE. V dropped 3 bases and J dropped 4 bases, with 13 bases sitting between them. The CDR3 is made up of 14 amino acids. Authors' processing steps: Researchers report that nucleated cell counts were estimated from reference gene primer amplification. The table came from immunoSEQ multiplex PCR; TCRdb's copy has only in-frame clones and leaves some out. Clonal size and the V and J genes are those of that table, whereas D and trimming came from the DNA. The sample has 74,000 or so clones, 89% seen once. This sample is part of a study of blood T cell repertoires in COVID-19. In the study overall: Some COVID-19 samples were acute and others convalescent; all came from the United States, Italy and Spain.

This TCR derives from a man aged 45-65 years with active COVID-19. V usage is TRBV9 and J usage is TRBJ1-1; no clear D. Sequenced sample: peripheral blood. DNA of the CDR3: TGTGCCAGCAGCGCCCAGGTGATCGGCACTGAAGCTTTCTTT. It encodes CASSAQVIGTEAFF. The entire variable domain, with the rest obtained from reference TRBV9 and TRBJ1-1, is as follows: DSGVTQTPKHLITATGQRVTLRCSPRSGDLSVYWYQQSLDQGLQFLIQYYNGEERAKGNILERFSAQQFPDLHSELNLSSLELGDSALYFCASSAQVIGTEAFFGQGTRLTVV.